The clone carrying this TCR beta chain showed up many times. Its antigen is unknown. These data come from a study of regulatory T cells in long-lasting Graves disease. Broader study findings: The small sample size may have reduced accuracy.

Arm-PCR of CDR3 regions and iRepertoire HTBI primers were the basis on which TCR beta libraries were built. TCRdb called the multiplex PCR reads again in MiXCR, with one record for every CDR3 protein. The table lists 350,000 to 500,000 distinct CDR3 sequences, 11% to 15% of them singletons, with approximately 17% in the top ten. The time point here: newly diagnosed GD, antithyroid drugs for less than 3 months. Generation of the TCR library employed RNA extracted from PBMCs. V lost 3 bases, J lost 4 bases, and 3 bases stayed unmatched. The CDR3 has 15 residues. These sequences were also reported in another study, on T cells in Graves' hyperthyroidism and ophthalmopathy. That paper notes: With the HTBI primer set, the TCR CDR3 went through a first round of RT-PCR. In the blood, most expanded thyroid clonotypes above 0.001 appeared as well.

Specimen: peripheral blood mononuclear cells (PBMCs), collected at new diagnosis, from a patient treated with antithyroid drugs. The V gene is TRBV12-3 or TRBV12-4, the J gene TRBJ2-1, with 10 bases that match TRBD1. This clonotype was obtained from a woman in her 50s with Graves disease. The CDR3 loop reads CASSFRQGAYNEQFF. CDR3 DNA sequence: TGTGCCAGCAGTTTCCGACAGGGGGCTTACAATGAGCAGTTCTTC.